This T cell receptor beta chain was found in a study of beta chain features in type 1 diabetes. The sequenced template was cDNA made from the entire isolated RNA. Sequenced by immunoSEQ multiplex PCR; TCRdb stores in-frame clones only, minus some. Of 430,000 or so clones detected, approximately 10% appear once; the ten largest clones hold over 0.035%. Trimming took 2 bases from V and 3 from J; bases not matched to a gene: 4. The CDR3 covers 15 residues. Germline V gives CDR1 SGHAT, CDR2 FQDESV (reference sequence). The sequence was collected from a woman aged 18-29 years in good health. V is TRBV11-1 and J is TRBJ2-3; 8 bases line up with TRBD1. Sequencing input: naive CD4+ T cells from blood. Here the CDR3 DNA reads TGTGCCAGCAGCTTAAGGCAGGGGGCAACAGATACGCAGTATTTT. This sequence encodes CASSLRQGATDTQYF.